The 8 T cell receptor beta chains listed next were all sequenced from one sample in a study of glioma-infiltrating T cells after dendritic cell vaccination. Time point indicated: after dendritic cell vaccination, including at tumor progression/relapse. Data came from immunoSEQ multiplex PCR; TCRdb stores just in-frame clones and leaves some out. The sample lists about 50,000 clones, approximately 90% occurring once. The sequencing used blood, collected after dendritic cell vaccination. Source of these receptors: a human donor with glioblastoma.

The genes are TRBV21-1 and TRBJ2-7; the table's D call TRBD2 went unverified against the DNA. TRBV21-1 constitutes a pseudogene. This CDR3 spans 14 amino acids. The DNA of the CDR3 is TGTGCCAGCAGGCGGGACGAAAGCTCCTACGAGCAGTACTTC. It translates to CASRRDESSYEQYF.

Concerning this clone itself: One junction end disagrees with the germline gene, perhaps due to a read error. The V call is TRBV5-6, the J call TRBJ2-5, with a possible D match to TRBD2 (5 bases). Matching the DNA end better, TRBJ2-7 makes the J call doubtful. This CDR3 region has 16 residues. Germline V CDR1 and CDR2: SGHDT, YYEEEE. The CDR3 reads CASSLIRGDPSDEQYF. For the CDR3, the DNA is TGTGCCAGCAGCTTGATTCGGGGAGACCCCTCCGACGAGCAGTACTTC.

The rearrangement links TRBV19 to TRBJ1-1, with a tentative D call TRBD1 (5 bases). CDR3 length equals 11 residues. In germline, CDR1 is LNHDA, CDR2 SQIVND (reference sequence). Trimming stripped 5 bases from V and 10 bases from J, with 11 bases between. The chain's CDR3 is CASSRMGRAFF. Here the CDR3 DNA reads TGTGCCAGTAGTCGGATGGGGCGAGCTTTCTTT.

The chain's CDR3 is CASSLTEGNTIYF. CDR3 sequence (DNA): TGTGCCAGCAGCTTAACAGAAGGAAACACCATATATTTT. The J gene is TRBJ1-3, the V gene TRBV7-9; no reliable D call. From germline, CDR1 is SEHNR and CDR2 FQNEAQ (reference sequence). The CDR3 length is 13 residues. Deletions cut 2 bases from V and 4 bases from J, with 6 bases between.

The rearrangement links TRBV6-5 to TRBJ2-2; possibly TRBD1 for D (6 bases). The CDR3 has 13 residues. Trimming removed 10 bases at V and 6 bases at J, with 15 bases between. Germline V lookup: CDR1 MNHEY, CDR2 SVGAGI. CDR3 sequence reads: CATKTGSAGELFF. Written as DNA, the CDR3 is TGTGCCACAAAAACAGGGTCCGCCGGGGAGCTGTTTTTT.

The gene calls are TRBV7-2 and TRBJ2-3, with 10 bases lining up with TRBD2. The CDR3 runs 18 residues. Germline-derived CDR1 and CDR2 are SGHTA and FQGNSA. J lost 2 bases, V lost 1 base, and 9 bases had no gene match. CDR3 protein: CASSLVVVAGGPTDTQYF. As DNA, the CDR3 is TGTGCCAGCAGCTTAGTAGTAGTAGCGGGAGGCCCCACAGATACGCAGTATTTT.

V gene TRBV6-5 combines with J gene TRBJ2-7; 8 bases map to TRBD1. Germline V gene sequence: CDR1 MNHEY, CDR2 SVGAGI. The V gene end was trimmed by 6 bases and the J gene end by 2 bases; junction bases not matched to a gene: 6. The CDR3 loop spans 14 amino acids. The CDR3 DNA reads TGTGCCAGCAGATATCGGACAGGGCCCTACGAGCAGTACTTC. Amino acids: CASRYRTGPYEQYF.

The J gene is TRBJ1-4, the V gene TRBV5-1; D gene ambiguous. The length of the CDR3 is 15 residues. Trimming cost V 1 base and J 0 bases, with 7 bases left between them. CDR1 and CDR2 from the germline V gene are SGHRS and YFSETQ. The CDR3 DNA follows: TGCGCCAGCAGCTTGTCCTCCCCAACTAATGAAAAACTGTTTTTT. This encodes CASSLSSPTNEKLFF.